This T cell receptor beta chain was profiled in a study of human T cells and chemical hapten exposure. Across the whole study: In the sensitization step, 2% DPC was placed on roughly 2 cm by roughly 2 cm of upper inner arm skin.

J was trimmed by 3 bases and V by 3 bases; bases with no gene match: 3. This CDR3 contains 16 residues. The germline V gene has CDR1 KGHSH and CDR2 LQKENI. At least ten counts were recorded for this clonotype. The antigen is unknown. Findings and caveats of the study: Expanded TCR counts at PT1 were positively correlated with the patch test score.

The study used a library that attached unique molecular identifiers to individual cDNA molecules. TCRdb redid the calling of the RACE reads with MiXCR, one entry per CDR3 protein. Of 96,000 or so distinct CDR3 sequences detected, 9.3% appear once; the ten largest clones hold approximately 2%. Time point of the sample: patch test 2, 6 weeks after DPC sensitization. Indicated treatment: therapeutic diphenylcyclopropenone sensitization with weekly scalp DPC. This TCR came from a woman aged 35 to 49 with alopecia areata. Some clones in this sample may be carry-over from other donors' samples. This specimen was whole blood, taken in connection with sensitization to the hapten diphenylcyclopropenone (DPC). The J gene is TRBJ2-2, the V gene TRBV18; 11 bases map to TRBD1. The CDR3 bases are TGTGCCAGCTCACCGCGGACAGGGGGCGACACCGGGGAGCTGTTTTTT. As protein: CASSPRTGGDTGELFF. Full variable domain (remainder filled in from reference TRBV18 and TRBJ2-2): NAGVMQNPRHLVRRRGQEARLRCSPMKGHSHVYWYRQLPEEGLKFMVYLQKENIIDESGMPKERFSAEFPKEGPSILRIQQVVRGDSAAYFCASSPRTGGDTGELFFGEGSRLTVL.